This T cell receptor (beta chain) stems from a study of blood T cell repertoires in COVID-19. TCRdb keeps only in-frame clones here, not all; method: immunoSEQ multiplex PCR. The repertoire includes tens of thousands of clones, about 86% of them detected once, and 22% sits in the top ten. The CDR3 covers 13 residues. Germline CDR1 is SGHRS and CDR2 is YFSETQ. With V trimmed by 4 bases and J by 6 bases, 5 bases remained unmatched. V and J are TRBV5-1 and TRBJ2-7, with 9 nucleotides matching TRBD1. The TCR was taken from a woman older than 75 in a cohort sampled during active or convalescent COVID-19. Sequencing input: peripheral blood. CDR3 coding DNA: TGCGCCAGCAGCCTGGGACAGGGATCCGAGCAGTACTTC. Protein product: CASSLGQGSEQYF.